This T cell receptor beta chain was sequenced in a study of spatial heterogeneity in lung cancer. Regarding time point: blood at routine non-recurrence follow-up after resection. This clonotype was seen only a few times. V dropped 1 base and J dropped 2 bases, with 8 bases sitting between them. This CDR3 comprises 14 residues. TCRdb re-called the 5' RACE reads through MiXCR, storing one row per CDR3 protein. This sample has about 94,000 distinct CDR3 sequences; just under 20% occur once, and the top ten carry 21%. This material consisted of PBMCs, taken at follow-up. The receptor was isolated from a male donor with early-stage non-small cell lung cancer. The gene calls are TRBV12-3 or TRBV12-4 and TRBJ2-5; D gene unclear. The CDR3, as DNA: TGTGCCAGCAGTTTAGGGTCAATACAAGAGACCCAGTACTTC. Translating it yields CASSLGSIQETQYF.